These T cell receptor beta chains were read from a single sample in a study of CD8+ T cells in alopecia areata. Produced via immunoSEQ multiplex PCR; TCRdb's table is partial and in-frame only. The top ten hold approximately 10% of the sample, which has some 5,000 clones, roughly 64% seen once. This sample comprised skin, obtained at week 0. These receptors were collected from a human donor with alopecia areata. Both conserved end residues are trimmed from each CDR3.

cdr3_aa j_call v_call
ASSWTSGGAYNEQF TRBJ2-1 TRBV4-2
ASSVAGQGYSNTQY TRBJ2-3 TRBV9
ASSPGTGEEQY TRBJ2-7 TRBV5-1
SVWGGTGANVLT TRBJ2-6 TRBV29-1
ASKLTGQYTEAF TRBJ1-1 TRBV6-1
ASSSLDPSLGKNIQY TRBJ2-4 TRBV2
SVPGGETYGYT TRBJ1-2 TRBV29-1
ATSGFKGGVDSPLH TRBJ1-6 TRBV15
ASIPGTNVNEQF TRBJ2-1 TRBV11-2
ASSMQQLTGELF TRBJ2-2 TRBV6-9
ASSPRGGGKWEQF TRBJ2-1 TRBV11-2
ASSLAGNSYNSPLH TRBJ1-6 TRBV5-1
ASSPSRTGNTGELF TRBJ2-2 TRBV7-9
ASSIGQGLGKMNTGELF TRBJ2-2 TRBV19
ASSPVGQNQPQH TRBJ1-5 TRBV18
ASSLLQGPCCGNEKLF TRBJ1-4 TRBV28
ASSLVVFWRELKPPDEAF TRBJ1-1 TRBV11-3
ASSESRSQQY TRBJ2-7 TRBV2
ASSQQYDRKNVQY - TRBV7-8
ASTGGGPGEKLF TRBJ1-4 TRBV11-2
AIGENSNQPQH TRBJ1-5 TRBV10-3
ATSSEGFNQPQH TRBJ1-5 TRBV15
ASSFRNEQF TRBJ2-1 TRBV6-6
ASSPSGDTQY TRBJ2-3 TRBV7-3
ASSPTKDGMGGNSPLH TRBJ1-6 TRBV2
ASSLGPTYGYT TRBJ1-2 TRBV11-3
AISYSRIYEQY TRBJ2-7 TRBV10-3
ASSRQFSNTEAF TRBJ1-1 TRBV7-2
ASDAGGNTEAF TRBJ1-1 TRBV25-1
ASSSRDSISTDTQY TRBJ2-3 TRBV7-3
ASSGSGVDTEAF TRBJ1-1 TRBV9
SARLAYEQY - TRBV20-1
ASSLGQGDLDTQY TRBJ2-3 TRBV11-1
ASSIRDSYGYT TRBJ1-2 TRBV19
ASSYRDRKVLSTDTQY TRBJ2-3 TRBV7-9
ASSTAGGTDTQY TRBJ2-3 TRBV6-5
ATSSSRGNYGYT TRBJ1-2 TRBV15
ATSAAGGYGYT TRBJ1-2 TRBV15
ASLSRGGANVLT TRBJ2-6 TRBV6-1
ASSVDSSGNTIY TRBJ1-3 TRBV7-8
ASSPGPRGRQY TRBJ2-7 TRBV6-5
ASSQWRGTGYTTDKSTDTQY TRBJ2-3 TRBV14
ASSLKGRGASGANVLT TRBJ2-6 TRBV7-8
ASSLGSGVGTQY TRBJ2-3 TRBV7-2
ASSPAETQY TRBJ2-5 TRBV7-9
ASSQDPAVHNYGYT TRBJ1-2 TRBV4-2
ASSPIEAPSEAF TRBJ1-1 TRBV7-9
ASSLGGGSSYNEQF TRBJ2-1 TRBV5-1
ASSLNRDSTSGANVLT TRBJ2-6 TRBV7-9
ASSLDSPGQGGTQY TRBJ2-5 TRBV5-1
ASSQVKQAYEQY TRBJ2-7 TRBV4-1
ASSLRLGGREQF TRBJ2-1 TRBV5-6
ASSRTGSTYEQY TRBJ2-7 TRBV18
ASTFPGGCGLHSPLH TRBJ1-6 TRBV21-1